Presented here are 8 T cell receptor beta chains from one specimen sequenced in a study of cytomegalovirus exposure and HLA in healthy donors. Researchers ran the PCR with 60 Vbeta and 13 Jbeta primers. Profiling relied on immunoSEQ multiplex PCR, and the TCRdb table lists in-frame clones only, not all of them. The sample gives 150,000 to 200,000 clones, roughly 88% of which show up once; around 1.6% is in the top ten. Material: PBMCs. The receptors come from a woman aged 18-29 years in good health and CMV-seronegative.

The chain uses TRBV5-8 and TRBJ1-2, with 9 bases identical to TRBD1. Trimming took 1 base from V and 6 from J; bases not matched to a gene: 13. CDR1 is SGHTS and CDR2 is YDEGEE in the germline V gene. The CDR3 is 17 residues long. CDR3 bases: TGTGCCAGCAGCTTGCGGGACAGGGTGGCCATTTTTGATGGCTACACCTTC. This translates into CASSLRDRVAIFDGYTF.

Comments on this clone: A junction boundary mismatches the germline segment, possibly from a read error. The chain joins TRBV7-9 to TRBJ2-7; tentative D call: TRBD1 (5 bases). Per germline, CDR1 SEHNR and CDR2 FQNEAQ (reference sequence). The CDR3 has 12 residues. This CDR3 reads CSSSLPGYEQYF. Written as DNA, the CDR3 is TGTTCCAGCAGCTTACCAGGGTACGAGCAGTACTTC. Full variable domain (rest looked up from reference TRBV7-9 and TRBJ2-7): DTGVSQNPRHKITKRGQNVTFRCDPISEHNRLYWYRQTLGQGPEFLTYFQNEAQLEKSRLLSDRFSAERPKGSFSTLEIQRTEQGDSAMYLCSSSLPGYEQYFGPGTRLTVT.

The chain joins TRBV28 to TRBJ1-1, with 10 bases matching TRBD1. V trimming: 8 bases; J trimming: 4 bases; junction bases outside the gene matches: 4. This CDR3 contains 13 residues. Germline V CDR1 and CDR2: MDHEN, SYDVKM. Here the CDR3 reads CASRQGARTEAFF. The DNA of the CDR3 is TGTGCCAGCCGACAGGGGGCGCGCACTGAAGCTTTCTTT.

The chain has TRBV10-3 and TRBJ1-1; 7 bases fit TRBD1. Trimming cost V 5 bases and J 8 bases; bases outside gene matches: 2. The CDR3 totals 11 residues. CDR1 ENHRY and CDR2 SYGVKD come from the germline V gene. Written as DNA, the CDR3 is TGTGCCATCAGTAGGGACAGAGAAGCTTTCTTT. This sequence encodes CAISRDREAFF.

The V call is TRBV18, the J call TRBJ1-2; possibly TRBD1 for D (6 bases). Looked up from germline, CDR1 is KGHSH and CDR2 is LQKENI. The CDR3 contains 17 residues. Trimming pared 4 bases from V and 0 bases from J, leaving 18 bases between. This chain's CDR3 is CASSLSAPGQTNYGYTF. The CDR3 coding sequence is TGTGCCAGCTCACTATCGGCACCGGGACAAACTAACTATGGCTACACCTTC.

The table lists this clone with a count of one. The gene calls are TRBV6-1 and TRBJ1-2, with unresolved D. The CDR3 totals 13 residues. Germline V CDR1 and CDR2: MNHNS, SASEGT. V lost 2 bases and J lost 7, with 11 bases in between. The DNA of the CDR3 is TGTGCCAGCAGTGAACGAGGGTGGTCTGGCTACACCTTC. Protein sequence: CASSERGWSGYTF.

The chain uses TRBV18 and TRBJ2-2, with D possibly being TRBD2 (5 bases). Germline CDR1 is KGHSH and CDR2 is LQKENI. V lost 5 bases and J 1 base, leaving 5 bases between the germline ends. The CDR3 extends over 13 amino acids. The CDR3 DNA sequence: TGTGCCAGCTCAGCGGGGAACACCGGGGAGCTGTTTTTT. It encodes CASSAGNTGELFF.

The J gene is TRBJ1-2, the V gene TRBV6-1; 7 bases agree with TRBD1. Germline V gene data show CDR1 as MNHNS and CDR2 as SASEGT. The CDR3 is made up of 11 amino acids. V was pared by 4 bases and J by 8 bases, with 1 base of the junction left unmatched. CDR3 sequence (DNA): TGTGCCAGCAGTGGAGGGGGCGGCTACACCTTC. Translated: CASSGGGGYTF.